The 20 T cell receptor beta chains below come from one sample, sequenced in a study of Graves' ophthalmopathy and Graves' hyperthyroidism. The TCR beta CDR3 regions underwent amplification from RNA transcripts. HTBI primers were used in a first-round RT-PCR, which preceded a second-round multiplex PCR. Each CDR3 protein gets one entry after TCRdb re-called the multiplex PCR reads with MiXCR. There are about 620,000 distinct CDR3 sequences in the sample; approximately 22% occur only once, and more than 5.5% lies in the top ten. Sequencing used peripheral blood. The receptors stem from a woman aged 18-35 years with stable Graves' hyperthyroidism. Some clones in this sample may be carry-over from other donors' samples.

This clonotype occurred many times. The chain employs TRBV24-1 and TRBJ2-7, with a possible D match to TRBD2 (5 bases). The germline CDR1 and CDR2 sequences are KGHDR and SFDVKD. The V gene lost 4 bases and the J gene lost 5 bases, with 14 bases spanning the gap. The CDR3 loop spans 14 amino acids. The CDR3 DNA reads as TGTGCCACCAGTGACCAGGACTGGTCCCACGAGCAGTACTTC. Translating it yields CATSDQDWSHEQYF.

This clonotype appeared a single time. V is TRBV19 and J is TRBJ1-2; no definite D call. CDR3 length: 14 amino acids. The germline CDR1 and CDR2 sequences are LNHDA and SQIVND (reference sequence). Trimming stripped 5 bases from V and 4 bases from J, with 14 bases between. CDR3 sequence (DNA): TGTGCCAGTAGTGTGGCAGCCCGTTTCTATGGCTACACCTTC. Protein sequence: CASSVAARFYGYTF. The complete variable domain, with remaining parts taken from reference TRBV19 and TRBJ1-2, reads DGGITQSPKYLFRKEGQNVTLSCEQNLNHDAMYWYRQDPGQGLRLIYYSQIVNDFQKGDIAEGYSVSREKKESFPLTVTSAQKNPTAFYLCASSVAARFYGYTFGSGTRLTVV.

As concerns this clonotype: A much larger clone lies a single base off, so this may be a read error. This chain connects TRBV15 to TRBJ1-1, with unresolved D. Germline loops: CDR1 LNHNV, CDR2 YYDKDF (reference sequence). Trimming took 4 bases from V and 6 from J, leaving 12 bases between them. The CDR3 sequence is 13 residues long. The CDR3 protein is CATSNGVTPEAFF. The CDR3 DNA is TGTGCCACCAGCAATGGAGTGACACCTGAAGCTTTCTTT.

This clonotype occurred many times. CDR3 amino acids: CASGPGLKNYEQYF. As DNA, the CDR3 is TGTGCCAGCGGACCGGGACTCAAGAACTACGAGCAGTACTTC. V is TRBV12-3 or TRBV12-4 and J is TRBJ2-7, with a possible D match to TRBD2 (6 bases). This CDR3 is built from 14 residues. Trimming removed 8 bases at V and 3 bases at J, with 17 bases between.

This rearrangement joins TRBV18 to TRBJ2-4; 9 nucleotides match TRBD1. This CDR3 has 20 residues. Germline assignment: CDR1 KGHSH and CDR2 LQKENI. J was trimmed by 1 base and V by 3 bases; bases with no gene match: 16. CDR3 nucleotides: TGTGCCAGCTCACCCCCACTAACCGGGACAGGGCCGAGGGCCAAAAACATTCAGTACTTC. This codes for CASSPPLTGTGPRAKNIQYF. Looking up the rest from reference TRBV18 and TRBJ2-4 gives the full variable domain: NAGVMQNPRHLVRRRGQEARLRCSPMKGHSHVYWYRQLPEEGLKFMVYLQKENIIDESGMPKERFSAEFPKEGPSILRIQQVVRGDSAAYFCASSPPLTGTGPRAKNIQYFGAGTRLSVL.

As concerns this clonotype: This CDR3 fails to terminate in the conserved phenylalanine or tryptophan, so it likely reflects a read error. The V call is TRBV5-1, the J call TRBJ2-2, with TRBD1 matching over 8 bases. Losses at the gene ends were 4 bases for V and 2 bases for J; bases not matched to a gene: 4. The CDR3 spans 15 residues. Germline CDR1 SGHRS, CDR2 YFSETQ. The CDR3 reads CASSEQGANTGELFL. For the CDR3, the DNA is TGCGCCAGCAGCGAGCAGGGGGCTAACACCGGGGAGCTGTTTTTG.

This clonotype was found a few times. The chain joins TRBV6-1 to TRBJ2-7; 7 bases agree with TRBD1. This CDR3 is built from 15 residues. Looked up from germline, CDR1 is MNHNS and CDR2 is SASEGT. J lost 2 bases, V lost 0 bases, and 4 bases had no gene match. The CDR3 DNA follows: TGTGCCAGCAGTGAAGCCCCCGGGACAGCCTACGAGCAGTACTTC. Protein product: CASSEAPGTAYEQYF.

This clonotype was seen many times. The chain carries TRBV12-3 or TRBV12-4 and TRBJ2-7; no firm D call. The CDR3 is made up of 13 amino acids. V was clipped by 1 base and J by 3 bases, with 7 bases between them. This CDR3 is CASSLGPGYEQYF. In DNA form, the CDR3 reads TGTGCCAGCAGTTTAGGCCCGGGCTACGAGCAGTACTTC.

This clonotype showed up many times. This chain links TRBV7-2 with TRBJ2-5; no firm D call. Germline CDR1 SGHTA, CDR2 FQGNSA. V gave up 5 bases and J gave up 0 bases, with 10 bases separating them. This CDR3 has 14 amino acids. CDR3 sequence (DNA): TGTGCCAGCAGCCCGCAGCGAAACCAAGAGACCCAGTACTTC. Amino acid sequence: CASSPQRNQETQYF.

This sequence joins TRBV9 and TRBJ1-1; no clear D. The CDR3 loop spans 14 amino acids. Per germline, CDR1 SGDLS and CDR2 YYNGEE. Trimming stripped 0 bases from V and 0 bases from J, with 6 bases between. The CDR3 nucleotides read TGTGCCAGCAGCGTAGCTACGGTGAACACTGAAGCTTTCTTT. This codes for CASSVATVNTEAFF. The whole variable domain, remainder taken from reference TRBV9 and TRBJ1-1, is DSGVTQTPKHLITATGQRVTLRCSPRSGDLSVYWYQQSLDQGLQFLIQYYNGEERAKGNILERFSAQQFPDLHSELNLSSLELGDSALYFCASSVATVNTEAFFGQGTRLTVV.

At least ten counts were recorded for this clonotype. The CDR3 DNA is TGTGCCAGCACCGTCTTGAGTTGGGACACTGAAGCTTTCTTT. Protein product: CASTVLSWDTEAFF. The rearrangement joins TRBV12-3 or TRBV12-4 to TRBJ1-1; D is uncertain. The CDR3 totals 14 residues. The ends were cut back, 7 bases at V and 3 bases at J, with 15 bases in the middle.

This clonotype was seen many times. This sequence joins TRBV10-3 and TRBJ1-1; 9 bases match TRBD1. Unmatched junction bases numbered 6, after V lost 7 bases and J lost 3 bases. CDR1 ENHRY and CDR2 SYGVKD come from the germline V gene. This CDR3 has 14 amino acids. The CDR3 DNA sequence: TGTGCCATCAATAACAGGGGGCGGGACACTGAAGCTTTCTTT. Translation gives CAINNRGRDTEAFF.

This clonotype was counted once. J is TRBJ1-2 and V is TRBV6-1; 8 bases fit TRBD1. The CDR3 totals 15 residues. Trimming removed 3 bases from V and 2 bases from J; junction bases left unmatched: 5. CDR1 is MNHNS, CDR2 SASEGT, per germline. Written as DNA, the CDR3 is TGTGCCAGCAGTGAGAACAGGGGGAGAAACTATGGCTACACCTTC. As protein: CASSENRGRNYGYTF.

Turning to this clonotype: One junction end disagrees with the germline gene, perhaps due to a read error. V usage is TRBV6-5 and J usage is TRBJ1-3; D remains ambiguous. The CDR3 extends over 12 amino acids. Germline V CDR1 and CDR2: MNHEY, SVGAGI. In nucleotides, the CDR3 is TGTGCCAGCAGGGACTCTGGAAACACCATACATTTT. It translates to CASRDSGNTIHF.

The CDR3 nucleotides are TGTGCCAGCAGTGGAATCGCTGGAAACACCATATATTTT. This codes for CASSGIAGNTIYF. This sequence joins TRBV6-4 and TRBJ1-3; D ambiguous. The CDR3 extends over 13 amino acids. Germline V gives CDR1 MRHNA, CDR2 SNTAGT. V was cut by 4 bases and J by 2 bases, with 6 bases left in between.

This clonotype was recorded at least ten times. The chain recombines TRBV12-3 or TRBV12-4 with TRBJ1-2; D perhaps matches TRBD1 (5 bases). V was cut by 5 bases and J by 7 bases, with 11 bases left in between. The CDR3 extends over 12 amino acids. The CDR3 loop is CASSTGVGGYTF. CDR3 bases: TGTGCCAGCAGTACAGGTGTCGGTGGCTACACCTTC.

Ten or more counts support this clonotype. V gene TRBV6-1 combines with J gene TRBJ1-1, with 8 bases identical to TRBD1. With 6 bases clipped from V and 1 base from J, the junction kept 10 bases outside the gene matches. This CDR3 has 16 residues. CDR1 MNHNS and CDR2 SASEGT come from the germline V gene. The CDR3 nucleotides read TGTGCCAGCAGGGAAACCCGACAGGGGCGGAACACTGAAGCTTTCTTT. Residues: CASRETRQGRNTEAFF.

In this sample, this clonotype turned up once. The chain links TRBV12-3 or TRBV12-4 to TRBJ2-7, with D maybe TRBD2 (5 bases). V lost 0 bases and J 5 bases, leaving 11 bases between the germline ends. The CDR3 contains 14 residues. The DNA of the CDR3 is TGTGCCAGCAGTTTAGCGCGTGGCGGGCACGAGCAGTACTTC. Encoded protein: CASSLARGGHEQYF.

The J gene is TRBJ1-1, the V gene TRBV11-1; D gene uncertain. Trimming pared 4 bases from V and 1 base from J, leaving 19 bases between. CDR1 SGHAT and CDR2 FQDESV come from the germline V gene (reference sequence). The CDR3 is made up of 17 amino acids. In DNA form, the CDR3 reads TGTGCCAGCAGCTCCCTTTTTATGGTCGAAGGGAACACTGAAGCTTTCTTT. This encodes CASSSLFMVEGNTEAFF.

This clonotype was detected many times. This rearrangement joins TRBV7-2 to TRBJ1-3; TRBD1 is a possible D gene (6 bases). Germline V gives CDR1 SGHTA, CDR2 FQGNSA. The CDR3 runs to 17 residues. Trimming took off 0 bases at V and 0 bases at J, with 12 bases between the two ends. As DNA, the CDR3 is TGTGCCAGCAGCTTAGCGATGGGGGCCCGCTCTGGAAACACCATATATTTT. This encodes CASSLAMGARSGNTIYF.